This T cell receptor (beta chain) was recovered during a study of early T cells in non-severe SARS-CoV-2 infection. Germline values: CDR1 MGHRA, CDR2 YSYEKL. There are 15 residues in the CDR3. V lost 1 base, J lost 3 bases, and 13 bases lay in between. TCRdb re-derived calls from the 5' RACE reads in MiXCR, one entry per CDR3 protein. The repertoire holds about 40,000 distinct CDR3 sequences, with roughly 5% as singletons. This TCR derives from an adult who was a healthcare worker with PCR-confirmed SARS-CoV-2 infection or an uninfected control (not recorded which). Specimen: whole blood. This chain connects TRBV4-1 to TRBJ2-7; the D is unclear. The CDR3 DNA is TGCGCCAGCAGCCAAGGTGCGTCTTCTCGCTACGAGCAGTACTTC. It codes for CASSQGASSRYEQYF.